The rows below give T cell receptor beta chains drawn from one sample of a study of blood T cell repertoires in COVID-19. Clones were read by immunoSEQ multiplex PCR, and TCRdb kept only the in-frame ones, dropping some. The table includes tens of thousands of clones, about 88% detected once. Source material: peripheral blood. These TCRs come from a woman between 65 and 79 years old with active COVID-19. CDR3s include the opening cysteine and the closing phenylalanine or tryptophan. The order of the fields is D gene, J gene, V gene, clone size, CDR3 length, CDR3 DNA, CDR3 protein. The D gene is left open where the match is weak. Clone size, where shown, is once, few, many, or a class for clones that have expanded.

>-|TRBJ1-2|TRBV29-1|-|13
TGCAGCGTTGAGGAGGGGTTGGGCTATGGCTACACCTTC
CSVEEGLGYGYTF
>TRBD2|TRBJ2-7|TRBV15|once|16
TGTGCCACCAGCAGGTCCGGGACTAGCGGGTCCTACGAGCAGTACTTC
CATSRSGTSGSYEQYF
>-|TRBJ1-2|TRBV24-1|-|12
TGTGCCACCTCTGGGGGCAACTATGGCTACACCTTC
CATSGGNYGYTF
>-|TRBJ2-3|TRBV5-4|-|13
TGTGCCAGCAGCAATCAGGGTGCAGATACGCAGTATTTT
CASSNQGADTQYF
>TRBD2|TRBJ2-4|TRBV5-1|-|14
TGCGCCAGCAGCTTAGCGGGAGGGGAAAACATTCAGTACTTC
CASSLAGGENIQYF
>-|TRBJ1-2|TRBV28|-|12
TGTGCCAGCAAGCGGGGGGTCTATGGCTACACCTTC
CASKRGVYGYTF
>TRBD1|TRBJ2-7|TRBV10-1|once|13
TGCGCCAGCAGTGGGACAGGGAAAGGGGAGCAGTACTTC
CASSGTGKGEQYF
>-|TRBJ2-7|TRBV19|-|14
TGTGCCAGTAAGTTGCGGGGGCCTTCCTACGAGCAGTACTTC
CASKLRGPSYEQYF
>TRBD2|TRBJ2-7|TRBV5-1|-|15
TGCGCCAGCAGCTCCCAGGCGGGAGGGGGCTACGAGCAGTACTTC
CASSSQAGGGYEQYF
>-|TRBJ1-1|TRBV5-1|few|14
TGCGCCAGCGCCCCCTCAGTTTCGAACACTGAAGCTTTCTTT
CASAPSVSNTEAFF
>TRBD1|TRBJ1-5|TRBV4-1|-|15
TGCGCCAGCAGCCAGGAACAGGGGGCACGTCAGCCCCAGCATTTT
CASSQEQGARQPQHF
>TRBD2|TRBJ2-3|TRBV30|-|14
TGTGCCTGGACCCTAGCGGAGAGCACAGATACGCAGTATTTT
CAWTLAESTDTQYF
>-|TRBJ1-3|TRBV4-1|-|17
TGCGCCAGCAGCCAAGATCGCGGATGGATCTCTGGAAACACCATATATTTT
CASSQDRGWISGNTIYF
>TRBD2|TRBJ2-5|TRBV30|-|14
TGTGCCTGGAGTGTGGGAGGGGCGTTAGAGACCCAGTACTTC
CAWSVGGALETQYF
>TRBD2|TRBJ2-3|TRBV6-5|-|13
TGTGCCACCAGCGGGGTGCGGGCAGATACGCAGTATTTT
CATSGVRADTQYF
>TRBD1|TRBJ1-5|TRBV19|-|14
TGTGCCAGTACCCAGGGGGCGAGCAATCAGCCCCAGCATTTT
CASTQGASNQPQHF
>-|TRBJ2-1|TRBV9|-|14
TGTGCCAGCAGCGTTGCAAGGGGTTTTAATGAGCAGTTCTTC
CASSVARGFNEQFF
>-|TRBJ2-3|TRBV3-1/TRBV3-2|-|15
TGTGCCAGCAGCCAAGATTGGTCTAGCGCAGATACGCAGTATTTT
CASSQDWSSADTQYF
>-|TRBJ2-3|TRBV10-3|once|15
TGTGCCATCAGTGAGGGCCAGGGCGGCACAGATACGCAGTATTTT
CAISEGQGGTDTQYF
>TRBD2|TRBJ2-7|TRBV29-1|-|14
TGCAGCGTTGTAGCGGGAGAGGGAGTCTACGAGCAGTACTTC
CSVVAGEGVYEQYF
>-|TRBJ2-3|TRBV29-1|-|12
TGCAGCGTTGAACAGGGAACAGATACGCAGTATTTT
CSVEQGTDTQYF
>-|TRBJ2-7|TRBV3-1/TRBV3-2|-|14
TGTGCCAGCAGCCAAGGTCGAGGGTCCTACGAGCAGTACTTC
CASSQGRGSYEQYF
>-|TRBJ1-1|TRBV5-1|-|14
TGCGCCAGCAAGGCGGGTGACATGAACACTGAAGCTTTCTTT
CASKAGDMNTEAFF
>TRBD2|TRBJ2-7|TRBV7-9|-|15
TGTGCCAGCAGCCAGGGCGGGGGTTTCCTTGGCGAGCAGTACTTC
CASSQGGGFLGEQYF
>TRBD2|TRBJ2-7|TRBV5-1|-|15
TGCGCCAGCAGCTGGGGTAGCGGGGTCTCCTACGAGCAGTACTTC
CASSWGSGVSYEQYF
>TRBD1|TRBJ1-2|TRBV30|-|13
TGTGCCTGGAAAACAGGGGGGAGCTATGGCTACACCTTC
CAWKTGGSYGYTF
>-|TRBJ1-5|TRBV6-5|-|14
TGTGCCAGCTCACCTAGGGGGGGGAATCAGCCCCAGCATTTT
CASSPRGGNQPQHF
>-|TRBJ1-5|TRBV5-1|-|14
TGCGCCAGCAGCTTGTCCTCAGGGAATCAGCCCCAGCATTTT
CASSLSSGNQPQHF
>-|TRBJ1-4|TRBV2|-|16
TGTGCCAGCAGTTCCACAAAGGCCGTCGGGAGGGAAAAACTGTTTTTT
CASSSTKAVGREKLFF
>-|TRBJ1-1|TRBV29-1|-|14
TGCAGCGCCTCCACGGGCGGGGCGGATACTGAAGCTTTCTTT
CSASTGGADTEAFF
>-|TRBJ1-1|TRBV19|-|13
TGTGCCAGTTCCAGGGACTGGAACACTGAAGCTTTCTTT
CASSRDWNTEAFF
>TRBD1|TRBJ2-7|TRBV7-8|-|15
TGTGCCAGCAGCACCAGGGGGCCCAGCTCCTACGAGCAGTACTTC
CASSTRGPSSYEQYF
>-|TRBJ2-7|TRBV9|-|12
TGTGCCAGCAGCCCCCCGTCCTACGAGCAGTACTTC
CASSPPSYEQYF
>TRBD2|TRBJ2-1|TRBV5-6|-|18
TGCGCCCGCAGCTTGGGGGGGGCTAGCGGGAGCGTATACAATGAGCAGTTCTTC
CARSLGGASGSVYNEQFF
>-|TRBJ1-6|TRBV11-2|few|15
TGTGCCAGCAGCTTAGCCCGGACAGAAAATTCACCCCTCCACTTT
CASSLARTENSPLHF
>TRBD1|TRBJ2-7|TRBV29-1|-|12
TGCAGCGTTGGGGACAGGTCCTACGAGCAGTACTTC
CSVGDRSYEQYF
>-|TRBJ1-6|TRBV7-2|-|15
TGTGCCAGCAGCCGGGTCGGGGGGGATAATTCACCCCTCCACTTT
CASSRVGGDNSPLHF
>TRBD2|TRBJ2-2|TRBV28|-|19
TGTGCCAGCAAGCTGCGGACTAGCGGGAGTGAGGGGAACACCGGGGAGCTGTTTTTT
CASKLRTSGSEGNTGELFF
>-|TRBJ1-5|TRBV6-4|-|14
TGTGCCAGCAAGCCCGGGAATAGCAATCAGCCCCAGCATTTT
CASKPGNSNQPQHF
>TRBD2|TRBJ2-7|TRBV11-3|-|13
TGTGCCAGCAGCTTGTCTAGCGGCTACGAGCAGTACTTC
CASSLSSGYEQYF
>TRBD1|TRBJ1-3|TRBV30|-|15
TGTGCCTGGAATCTGGACAGGCACTCTGGAAACACCATATATTTT
CAWNLDRHSGNTIYF